The entry below describes one T cell receptor (beta chain). Its antigen remains unknown. In the source study's methods: Junction-only immunoSEQ data arrived without quality scores, meaning filtering differed. Repertoires were generated with immunoSEQ multiplex PCR, while TCRdb's copy carries only in-frame clones and drops some. V and J calls and clone size come straight from that table; D and trimming were deduced from the DNA. In the table there are some 980,000 clones, about three quarters of which are singletons. Trimming took off 4 bases at V and 0 bases at J, with 13 bases between the two ends. Germline V CDR1 and CDR2: SGHRS, YFSETQ. The CDR3 loop spans 15 amino acids. This entry comes from a study of shared clonotypes between healthy human individuals. Study background: CD4 naive and CD4 memory each took three plates per donor, while CD8 naive took two and CD8 memory one. Study findings and constraints: Estimated richness values were generally larger in naive subsets than in memory subsets.

The material sequenced was memory CD4+ T cells sorted from blood. The subset denotes: CD45RA-negative fraction. V is TRBV5-1 and J is TRBJ1-1; the D gene is possibly TRBD1 (6 bases). The receptor was isolated from a man between 18 and 29 years old in good health. The CDR3 DNA sequence: TGCGCCAGCAGCGTAAGGACAGATATGAACACTGAAGCTTTCTTT. Translated, it gives CASSVRTDMNTEAFF.